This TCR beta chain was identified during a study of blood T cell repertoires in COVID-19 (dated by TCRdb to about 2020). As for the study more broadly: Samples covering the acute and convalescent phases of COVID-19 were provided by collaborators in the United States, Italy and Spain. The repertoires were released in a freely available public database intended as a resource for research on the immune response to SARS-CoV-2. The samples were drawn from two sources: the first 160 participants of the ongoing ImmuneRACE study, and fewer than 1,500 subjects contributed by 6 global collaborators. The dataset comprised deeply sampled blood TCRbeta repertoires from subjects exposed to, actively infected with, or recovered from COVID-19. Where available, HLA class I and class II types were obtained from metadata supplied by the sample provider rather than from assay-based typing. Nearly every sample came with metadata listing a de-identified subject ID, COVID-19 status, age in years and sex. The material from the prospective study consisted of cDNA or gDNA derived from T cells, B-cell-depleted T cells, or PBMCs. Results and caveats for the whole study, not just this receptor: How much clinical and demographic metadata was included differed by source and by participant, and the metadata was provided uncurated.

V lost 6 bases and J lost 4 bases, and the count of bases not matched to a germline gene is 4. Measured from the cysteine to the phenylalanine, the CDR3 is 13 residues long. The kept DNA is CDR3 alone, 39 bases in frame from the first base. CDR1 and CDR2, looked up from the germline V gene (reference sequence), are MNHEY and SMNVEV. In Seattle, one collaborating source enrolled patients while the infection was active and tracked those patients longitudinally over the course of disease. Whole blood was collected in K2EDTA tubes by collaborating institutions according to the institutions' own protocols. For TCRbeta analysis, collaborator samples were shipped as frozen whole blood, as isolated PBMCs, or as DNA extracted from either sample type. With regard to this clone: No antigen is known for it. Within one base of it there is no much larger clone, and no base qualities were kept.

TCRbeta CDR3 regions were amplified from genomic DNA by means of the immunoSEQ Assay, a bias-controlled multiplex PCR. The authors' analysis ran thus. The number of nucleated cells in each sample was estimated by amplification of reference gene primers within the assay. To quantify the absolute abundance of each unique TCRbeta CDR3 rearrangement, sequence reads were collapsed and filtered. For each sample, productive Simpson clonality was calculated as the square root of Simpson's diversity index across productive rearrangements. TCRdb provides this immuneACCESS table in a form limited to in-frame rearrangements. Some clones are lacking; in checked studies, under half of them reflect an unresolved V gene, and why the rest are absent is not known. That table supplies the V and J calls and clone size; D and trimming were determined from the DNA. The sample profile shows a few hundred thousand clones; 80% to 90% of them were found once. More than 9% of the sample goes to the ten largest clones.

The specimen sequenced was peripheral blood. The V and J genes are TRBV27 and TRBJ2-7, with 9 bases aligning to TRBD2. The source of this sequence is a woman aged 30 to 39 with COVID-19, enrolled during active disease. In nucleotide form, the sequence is TGTGCCAGCAGGGCGGGAGGGCCGTACGAGCAGTACTTC. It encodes CASRAGGPYEQYF.